One and the same sample provided the 14 T cell receptor beta chains below, sequenced in a study of cytomegalovirus exposure and HLA in healthy donors. Repertoires were generated with immunoSEQ multiplex PCR, while TCRdb's copy carries only in-frame clones and drops some. The sample consists of around 120,000 clones, 88% of them appearing once. Material: PBMCs. The receptors were sampled from a man younger than 35 in good health and CMV-seropositive.

The gene calls are TRBV2 and TRBJ2-7; TRBD1 matches 9 bases. This CDR3 has 15 amino acids. V was pared by 7 bases and J by 2 bases, with 9 bases of the junction left unmatched. The germline V gene has CDR1 SNHLY and CDR2 FYNNEI. This chain's CDR3 is CASTWGQGRTYEQYF. The DNA for the CDR3 is TGTGCCAGCACCTGGGGACAGGGACGAACCTACGAGCAGTACTTC.

This clone was picked up a small number of times. CDR3 sequence (DNA): TGCGCCAGCAGTAGGAAAACAGGGGCGAACACTGAAGCTTTCTTT. This translates into CASSRKTGANTEAFF. The V and J genes are TRBV5-1 and TRBJ1-1; 7 nucleotides match TRBD1. V was clipped by 5 bases and J by 1 base; unmatched bases: 8. There are 15 residues in the CDR3. From germline, CDR1 is SGHRS and CDR2 YFSETQ.

Comment on this clone: One end of the junction fails to match germline, which may point to a read error. The chain combines TRBV7-9 with TRBJ1-1, with TRBD1 as a possible D gene (6 bases). This CDR3 region has 14 residues. Germline V CDR1 and CDR2: SEHNR, FQNEAQ (reference sequence). CDR3 amino acids: CASNLQGRNTEAFF. The CDR3 coding sequence is TGTGCCAGCAACTTACAGGGAAGGAACACTGAAGCTTTCTTT.

V gene TRBV4-2 combines with J gene TRBJ2-3, with 8 bases fitting TRBD2. Germline CDR1 reads LGHNA; CDR2 reads YNFKEQ. Trimming at V came to 0 bases and at J to 4 bases, leaving 3 bases not matched to a gene. The CDR3 loop spans 15 amino acids. The CDR3 loop reads CASSQDRGGADTQYF. The CDR3 coding sequence is TGTGCCAGCAGCCAAGATCGGGGGGGCGCAGATACGCAGTATTTT.

J is TRBJ1-1 and V is TRBV6-5; D is unclear. Germline V lookup: CDR1 MNHEY, CDR2 SVGAGI. V was shortened by 0 bases and J by 4 bases, with 9 bases between the two germline ends. The CDR3 is 14 residues long. The CDR3 DNA sequence: TGTGCCAGCAGTTACTCGACCGGGTCCACTGAAGCTTTCTTT. It translates to CASSYSTGSTEAFF.

The chain uses TRBV13 and TRBJ1-1; TRBD1 is a possible D gene (6 bases). V was shortened by 6 bases and J by 2 bases, with 16 bases between the two germline ends. CDR3 size: 15 residues. Germline assignment: CDR1 PRHDT and CDR2 FYEKMQ (reference sequence). DNA for the CDR3: TGTGCCAGCAGAGAGTTTTGGGGGGGCAACACTGAAGCTTTCTTT. This sequence encodes CASREFWGGNTEAFF.

The chain employs TRBV19 and TRBJ2-1; D is perhaps TRBD1 (7 bases). V shed 5 bases and J shed 7 bases, with 18 bases lying between them. This CDR3 is 15 amino acids long. CDR1 and CDR2 from the germline V gene are LNHDA and SQIVND (reference sequence). The CDR3 spells CASSLPGGPGNEQFF. In nucleotides, the CDR3 is TGTGCCAGTAGTCTCCCAGGGGGGCCGGGAAATGAGCAGTTCTTC.

This chain connects TRBV19 to TRBJ1-3; D is perhaps TRBD1 (5 bases). This CDR3 region has 16 residues. CDR1 and CDR2 from the germline V gene are LNHDA and SQIVND (reference sequence). Trimming cost V 5 bases and J 0 bases, with 14 bases left between them. The CDR3 nucleotides are TGTGCCAGTAGTCGGGGGAGCCTCGCCTCTGGAAACACCATATATTTT. The encoded protein is CASSRGSLASGNTIYF. Filled out from reference TRBV19 and TRBJ1-3, the complete variable domain reads DGGITQSPKYLFRKEGQNVTLSCEQNLNHDAMYWYRQDPGQGLRLIYYSQIVNDFQKGDIAEGYSVSREKKESFPLTVTSAQKNPTAFYLCASSRGSLASGNTIYFGEGSWLTVV.

The V call is TRBV7-9, the J call TRBJ2-1; D may be TRBD1 (7 bases). The germline gives CDR1 SEHNR, CDR2 FQNEAQ (reference sequence). Trimming took 2 bases from V and 2 from J, leaving 10 bases between them. This CDR3 spans 15 amino acids. The CDR3 region is CASSLPGGPYNEQFF. The CDR3 DNA sequence: TGTGCCAGCAGCTTACCAGGGGGGCCCTACAATGAGCAGTTCTTC.

V is TRBV7-9 and J is TRBJ2-5; the match to TRBD2 covers 9 bases. The V gene's germline CDR1 is SEHNR and CDR2 FQNEAQ (reference sequence). The CDR3 consists of 13 residues. V trimming: 8 bases; J trimming: 5 bases; junction bases outside the gene matches: 6. CDR3 amino acids: CASEASGAETQYF. CDR3 DNA sequence: TGTGCCAGCGAGGCTAGCGGGGCGGAGACCCAGTACTTC.

The chain is built from TRBV6-1 and TRBJ2-3; TRBD1 aligns across 7 bases. Germline loops: CDR1 MNHNS, CDR2 SASEGT. V lost 5 bases, J lost 2 bases, and 4 bases stayed unmatched. CDR3 length: 14 amino acids. CDR3 in DNA: TGTGCCAGCAGTCGGGACAGAACCACAGATACGCAGTATTTT. Its protein product is CASSRDRTTDTQYF.

This clone was found once. This chain links TRBV7-2 with TRBJ2-5; 11 bases are shared with TRBD2. This CDR3 spans 17 amino acids. V gave up 3 bases and J gave up 5 bases; unmatched junction bases: 11. Germline CDR1 and CDR2: SGHTA and FQGNSA. Here the CDR3 DNA reads TGTGCCAGCAGCTTCCCCAAGACTAGCGGGGTGTGGGAGACCCAGTACTTC. It yields the protein CASSFPKTSGVWETQYF.

V gene TRBV30 combines with J gene TRBJ1-2, with D possibly matching TRBD1 (6 bases). The CDR3 has 16 residues. The V end lost 4 bases, the J end lost 6 bases, and 24 bases lay between the germline ends. CDR1 is GTSNPN and CDR2 is SVGIG in the germline V gene (reference sequence). The CDR3, as DNA: TGTGCCTGGATGTGGCGGTCGTCAGCCGGGGGGCATGGCTACACCTTC. Protein product: CAWMWRSSAGGHGYTF.

The chain recombines TRBV18 with TRBJ1-1, with a possible D match to TRBD1 (5 bases). V lost 1 base and J 0 bases, leaving 21 bases between the germline ends. Looked up from germline, CDR1 is KGHSH and CDR2 is LQKENI. The CDR3 is made up of 19 amino acids. The CDR3 DNA sequence: TGTGCCAGCTCACCACGGGTGTATTTCAGGGATCGAATGAACACTGAAGCTTTCTTT. As protein: CASSPRVYFRDRMNTEAFF.